This entry lists 12 T cell receptor beta chains sequenced from one sample in a study of blood T cell repertoires in COVID-19. TCRdb's table, derived via immunoSEQ multiplex PCR, lists solely in-frame clones and lacks some. The sample has around 170,000 clones; about 87% are singletons. Sequencing was performed on peripheral blood. The receptors originated from a woman aged 25 to 39 with acute or convalescent COVID-19.

The CDR3 protein is CASSLFTKTEETQYF. CDR3 bases: TGCGCCAGCAGCTTGTTCACGAAAACAGAGGAGACCCAGTACTTC. The chain carries TRBV5-1 and TRBJ2-5; no clear D gene. Trimming took 1 base from V and 5 from J, leaving 15 bases between them. Germline assignment: CDR1 SGHRS and CDR2 YFSETQ. This CDR3 contains 15 residues.

This clone was observed a few times. The chain uses TRBV5-5 and TRBJ1-1; D not certain. Looked up from germline, CDR1 is SGHKS and CDR2 is YYEKEE (reference sequence). Trimming shortened V by 7 bases and J by 10 bases, and 14 bases separated the two germline ends. This CDR3 spans 11 amino acids. CDR3: CASGDGVLAFF. The CDR3 DNA sequence: TGTGCCAGCGGAGACGGAGTGTTAGCTTTCTTT.

The rearrangement links TRBV7-8 to TRBJ2-3; TRBD2 agrees at 9 bases. Germline-derived CDR1 and CDR2 are SGHVS and FQNEAQ. The V gene end was trimmed by 8 bases and the J gene end by 2 bases; junction bases not matched to a gene: 20. The CDR3 is 19 amino acids. The CDR3 loop is CASWGREGRTLRYTDTQYF. CDR3 sequence (DNA): TGTGCCAGCTGGGGGCGGGAGGGCCGGACTTTACGTTACACAGATACGCAGTATTTT.

The rearrangement uses TRBV30 and TRBJ2-3, with D possibly TRBD1 on 5 matching bases. The V and J ends lost 1 base and 3 bases respectively, with 11 bases between them. From germline, CDR1 is GTSNPN and CDR2 SVGIG (reference sequence). There are 14 residues in the CDR3. The CDR3 DNA follows: TGTGCCTGGAGTGCCCAGGGTACAACAGATACGCAGTATTTT. It encodes CAWSAQGTTDTQYF.

The chain combines TRBV18 with TRBJ1-1; D gene uncertain. The CDR3 has 11 residues. V was trimmed by 10 bases and J by 0 bases, leaving 6 bases between them. The V gene's germline CDR1 is KGHSH and CDR2 LQKENI. CDR3 sequence: CATTMNTEAFF. The CDR3 nucleotides are TGTGCCACGACAATGAACACTGAAGCTTTCTTT.

The chain joins TRBV19 to TRBJ2-7, with a tentative D call TRBD2 (7 bases). The CDR3 has 18 amino acids. Germline-derived CDR1 and CDR2 are LNHDA and SQIVND (reference sequence). V shed 4 bases and J shed 0 bases, with 22 bases lying between them. The CDR3 sequence: CASSNSPFGGGSSYEQYF. The CDR3 DNA reads as TGTGCCAGTAGTAACTCACCCTTTGGGGGCGGGAGCTCCTACGAGCAGTACTTC.

The chain couples TRBV12-3 or TRBV12-4 to TRBJ2-1; 7 positions agree with TRBD2. The CDR3 runs to 12 residues. This CDR3 reads CAVSRSGTNLFF. CDR3 sequence (DNA): TGTGCTGTCTCACGGTCTGGGACTAACCTGTTCTTC.

V gene TRBV10-1 combines with J gene TRBJ2-7; D is possibly TRBD2 (6 bases). Germline V gene lookup returns CDR1 WNHNN and CDR2 SYGVQD (reference sequence). V was shortened by 1 base and J by 7 bases, with 17 bases between the two germline ends. The CDR3 is made up of 15 amino acids. The CDR3 loop is CASSELGLRWEEQYF. As DNA, the CDR3 is TGCGCCAGCAGTGAGTTGGGACTCCGCTGGGAGGAGCAGTACTTC.

CDR3 DNA sequence: TGTGCCAGCAGCCCGACAGTGACCCACTACGAGCAGTACTTC. It specifies CASSPTVTHYEQYF. The J gene is TRBJ2-7, the V gene TRBV3-1 (or the pseudogene TRBV3-2), with D tentatively TRBD1 (5 bases). The CDR3 length is 14 residues. Trimming removed 4 bases at V and 3 bases at J, with 13 bases between. The germline V gene encodes CDR1 LGHDT and CDR2 YNNKEL (reference sequence).

This chain's CDR3 is CASSQGGADRPTQYF. DNA of the CDR3: TGTGCCAGCAGCCAGGGCGGGGCGGACCGGCCGACGCAGTATTTT. The V and J genes are TRBV7-9 and TRBJ2-3, with a possible D match to TRBD2 (6 bases). V was trimmed by 5 bases and J by 9 bases, leaving 21 bases between them. Germline V lookup: CDR1 SEHNR, CDR2 FQNEAQ (reference sequence). The CDR3 has 15 residues.

The chain recombines TRBV6-5 with TRBJ1-3; TRBD1 might be the D (6 bases). This CDR3 contains 12 residues. The germline V and J ends were trimmed by 7 bases and 12 bases, with 16 bases remaining between them. Germline values: CDR1 MNHEY, CDR2 SVGAGI. This CDR3 is CASTGQSRSIYF. The CDR3 DNA is TGTGCCAGCACAGGACAGAGTCGGAGCATATATTTT.

The chain employs TRBV25-1 and TRBJ1-4; tentative D call: TRBD1 (5 bases). This CDR3 has 15 residues. CDR1 MGHDK and CDR2 SYGVNS come from the germline V gene. Deletions cut 5 bases from V and 6 bases from J, with 16 bases between. CDR3 sequence: CASSNGAVYHEKLFF. The CDR3 region has the DNA TGTGCCAGCAGTAATGGGGCAGTCTATCATGAAAAACTGTTTTTT. Filled out from reference TRBV25-1 and TRBJ1-4, the complete variable domain reads EADIYQTPRYLVIGTGKKITLECSQTMGHDKMYWYQQDPGMELHLIHYSYGVNSTEKGDLSSESTVSRIRTEHFPLTLESARPSHTSQYLCASSNGAVYHEKLFFGSGTQLSVL.